These 32 T cell receptor beta chains share one sample of origin, sequenced in a study of blood T cell repertoires in COVID-19. Measured with immunoSEQ multiplex PCR; TCRdb has only the in-frame clones, and not every one. The sample carries 250,000 or so clones, around 86% recorded once. Input material: peripheral blood. These TCRs come from a man aged 35-49 years with active or convalescent COVID-19.

This clone occurred once. The V call is TRBV3-1 (or the pseudogene TRBV3-2), the J call TRBJ2-5; 9 nucleotides match TRBD2. The CDR3 spans 15 residues. The ends lost 4 bases at V and 5 bases at J; junction bases unmatched: 8. CDR1 and CDR2 from the germline V gene are LGHDT and YNNKEL (reference sequence). CDR3 nucleotide sequence: TGTGCCAGCAGCCGCTGGCAGCGGGGGGCTGAGACCCAGTACTTC. Translation: CASSRWQRGAETQYF.

There are many counts of this clone. V and J are TRBV6-4 and TRBJ2-1, with TRBD1 as a possible D gene (5 bases). V was cut by 3 bases and J by 4 bases, with 13 bases left in between. CDR1 MRHNA and CDR2 SNTAGT come from the germline V gene. This CDR3 spans 15 amino acids. The CDR3 reads CASSEEGAGYNEQFF. The CDR3 nucleotides read TGTGCCAGCAGTGAAGAAGGGGCTGGGTACAATGAGCAGTTCTTC.

J is TRBJ1-5 and V is TRBV30, with TRBD1 identical over 8 bases. With 2 bases clipped from V and 0 bases from J, the junction kept 6 bases outside the gene matches. The CDR3 has 16 residues. Germline CDR1 is GTSNPN and CDR2 is SVGIG (reference sequence). The CDR3 region has the DNA TGTGCCTGGAGTCCCCGGACAGGGTATAGCAATCAGCCCCAGCATTTT. Translated: CAWSPRTGYSNQPQHF.

This clone was seen just once. The V call is TRBV6-1, the J call TRBJ1-4; D is unclear. This CDR3 is 14 amino acids long. V was trimmed by 1 base and J by 7 bases, leaving 10 bases between them. CDR1 is MNHNS, CDR2 SASEGT, per germline. The CDR3 here is CASSEVDSGEKLFF. The CDR3 nucleotides read TGTGCCAGCAGTGAAGTAGATTCGGGTGAAAAACTGTTTTTT.

The chain combines TRBV6-2 or TRBV6-3 with TRBJ2-7; maybe TRBD2 (6 bases). This CDR3 comprises 16 residues. V was clipped by 6 bases and J by 3 bases, with 21 bases between them. The germline V gene encodes CDR1 MNHEY and CDR2 SVGEGT. CDR3 residues: CASSPYRPGTLYEQYF. CDR3 DNA sequence: TGTGCCAGCAGCCCTTATCGTCCCGGGACTCTCTACGAGCAGTACTTC.

This chain links TRBV28 with TRBJ1-1; D gene uncertain. In germline, CDR1 is MDHEN, CDR2 SYDVKM. The CDR3 extends over 14 amino acids. The V end lost 3 bases, the J end lost 2 bases, and 10 bases lay between the germline ends. CDR3 DNA: TGTGCCAGCAGTTTTATAGCCCGAAACACTGAAGCTTTCTTT. Amino acids: CASSFIARNTEAFF.

The CDR3 DNA reads TGTGCCAGCAGTCTGGAGGAGACCCAGTACTTC. Its translation: CASSLEETQYF. The V call is TRBV28, the J call TRBJ2-5; D call uncertain. The CDR3 consists of 11 residues. CDR1 is MDHEN, CDR2 SYDVKM, per germline. The ends were cut back, 5 bases at V and 5 bases at J, with 6 bases in the middle. The variable domain in full, completed from reference TRBV28 and TRBJ2-5, reads DVKVTQSSRYLVKRTGEKVFLECVQDMDHENMFWYRQDPGLGLRLIYFSYDVKMKEKGDIPEGYSVSREKKERFSLILESASTNQTSMYLCASSLEETQYFGPGTRLLVL.

This clone was observed once. V is TRBV29-1 and J is TRBJ2-1, with a weak D call TRBD1 (6 bases). This CDR3 has 14 amino acids. Looked up from germline, CDR1 is SQVTM and CDR2 is ANQGSEA. Deletions cut 6 bases from V and 0 bases from J, with 12 bases between. The DNA of the CDR3 is TGCAGCGTCAACCCAGGGGACTCCTACAATGAGCAGTTCTTC. As protein: CSVNPGDSYNEQFF.

The chain links TRBV5-1 to TRBJ2-2, with TRBD1 matching 10 bases. Germline V gene sequence: CDR1 SGHRS, CDR2 YFSETQ. The CDR3 has 15 residues. V trimming: 5 bases; J trimming: 6 bases; junction bases outside the gene matches: 7. CDR3 in amino acids: CASRPGTGDAGELFF. CDR3 nucleotide sequence: TGCGCCAGCAGGCCCGGGACAGGGGATGCCGGGGAGCTGTTTTTT.

This clone was detected only once. V usage is TRBV5-4 and J usage is TRBJ2-3, with 10 bases fitting TRBD2. Germline V gives CDR1 SGHNT, CDR2 YYREEE (reference sequence). V shed 0 bases, J shed 3 bases, and the junction held 1 base outside the gene matches. The CDR3 spans 15 residues. The CDR3 region is CASSLELAGTDTQYF. The CDR3 region has the DNA TGTGCCAGCAGCTTGGAACTAGCGGGGACAGATACGCAGTATTTT.

This chain joins TRBV5-1 and TRBJ2-7; 9 bases line up with TRBD2. Germline CDR1 SGHRS, CDR2 YFSETQ. The CDR3 totals 16 residues. Germline trimming cut 4 bases from V and 7 bases from J; bases unmatched to any gene: 15. CDR3 DNA: TGCGCCAGCAGCCTCGGGGTAGCGGGAGAGTTAAGGGAGCAGTACTTC. Translation gives CASSLGVAGELREQYF. The whole variable domain, remainder taken from reference TRBV5-1 and TRBJ2-7, is KAGVTQTPRYLIKTRGQQVTLSCSPISGHRSVSWYQQTPGQGLQFLFEYFSETQRNKGNFPGRFSGRQFSNSRSEMNVSTLELGDSALYLCASSLGVAGELREQYFGPGTRLTVT.

The genes are TRBV10-3 and TRBJ1-6, with TRBD1 identical over 12 bases. The CDR3 is 15 residues long. J gave up 5 bases and V 6 bases, and 2 bases lay outside the gene matches. Germline assignment: CDR1 ENHRY and CDR2 SYGVKD. The CDR3 nucleotides read TGTGCCATCAGGGGGACAGGGGGCAATAATTCACCCCTCCACTTT. Protein sequence: CAIRGTGGNNSPLHF.

This chain uses TRBV7-2 with TRBJ2-7, with 7 positions matching TRBD1. The germline gives CDR1 SGHTA, CDR2 FQGNSA. This CDR3 contains 13 residues. Germline trimming cut 5 bases from V and 7 bases from J; bases unmatched to any gene: 8. CDR3 sequence (DNA): TGTGCCAGCAGCCGGGACAGTCTGGGTGAGCAGTACTTC. Protein product: CASSRDSLGEQYF.

J is TRBJ1-1 and V is TRBV24-1; tentative D call: TRBD1 (5 bases). The CDR3 contains 17 residues. Germline V gene data show CDR1 as KGHDR and CDR2 as SFDVKD. The V gene lost 2 bases and the J gene lost 0 bases, with 15 bases spanning the gap. The CDR3 DNA sequence: TGTGCCACCAGTGATTCAAGGGGTGGGGCTCTGAACACTGAAGCTTTCTTT. It encodes CATSDSRGGALNTEAFF.

The chain uses TRBV11-3 and TRBJ2-1; 8 bases line up with TRBD2. V gave up 1 base and J gave up 3 bases; unmatched junction bases: 8. There are 17 residues in the CDR3. Per the germline V gene, CDR1 is SGHNT and CDR2 is YENEEA. Written as DNA, the CDR3 is TGTGCCAGCAGCTTAGTTCGGGTAGCGGGAATCTACAATGAGCAGTTCTTC. It is translated as CASSLVRVAGIYNEQFF.

This chain uses TRBV11-2 with TRBJ1-2; maybe TRBD1 (5 bases). The CDR3 spans 15 residues. CDR1 and CDR2 from the germline V gene are SGHAT and FQNNGV. V was pared by 1 base and J by 4 bases, with 13 bases between. Here the CDR3 reads CASSLGQGTAYGYTF. The CDR3 DNA sequence: TGTGCCAGCAGCTTAGGGCAGGGAACCGCCTATGGCTACACCTTC.

The chain recombines TRBV12-3 or TRBV12-4 with TRBJ1-1; a possible D gene is TRBD1 (5 bases). V gave up 5 bases and J gave up 4 bases, with 11 bases separating them. This CDR3 is 13 amino acids long. As DNA, the CDR3 is TGTGCCAGCAGTCCCAGGGTTGCCACTGAAGCTTTCTTT. This gives the protein CASSPRVATEAFF.

The chain has TRBV5-6 and TRBJ2-1; 10 bases are shared with TRBD2. This CDR3 is 16 amino acids long. V dropped 6 bases and J dropped 12; count of bases not matched to a gene: 18. Germline values: CDR1 SGHDT, CDR2 YYEEEE. The CDR3 sequence: CASTTLLAGALRAQFF. For the CDR3, the DNA is TGTGCCAGCACTACCCTTCTAGCGGGGGCCCTCAGGGCGCAGTTCTTC.

J is TRBJ1-4 and V is TRBV6-5, with 7 nucleotides matching TRBD1. Germline loops: CDR1 MNHEY, CDR2 SVGAGI. This CDR3 comprises 14 residues. After removal of 5 bases from V and 5 bases from J, the junction contained 5 bases not matched to a gene. CDR3 amino acids: CASSPGQLNEKLFF. The CDR3 nucleotides are TGTGCCAGCAGTCCGGGACAGTTGAATGAAAAACTGTTTTTT.

The rearrangement links TRBV3-1 (or the pseudogene TRBV3-2) to TRBJ2-4; 8 nucleotides align to TRBD2. Germline V gene data show CDR1 as LGHDT and CDR2 as YNNKEL (reference sequence). The V and J ends lost 4 bases and 0 bases, in that order; junction bases with no gene match: 5. There are 16 residues in the CDR3. In DNA, the CDR3 is TGTGCCAGCAGCCTAGGACTAGCCCTAGCCAAAAACATTCAGTACTTC. It codes for CASSLGLALAKNIQYF.

The rearrangement uses TRBV2 and TRBJ2-1, with 7 bases that match TRBD1. V trimming: 7 bases; J trimming: 9 bases; junction bases outside the gene matches: 15. This CDR3 region has 15 residues. In germline, CDR1 is SNHLY, CDR2 FYNNEI. CDR3 sequence reads: CASTGRDREHGEQFF. The CDR3 DNA is TGTGCCAGCACGGGGCGAGACAGGGAACATGGTGAGCAGTTCTTC.

The chain uses TRBV28 and TRBJ2-5, with 9 bases identical to TRBD2. J was trimmed by 4 bases and V by 8 bases; bases with no gene match: 11. The CDR3 contains 15 residues. Germline V gene sequence: CDR1 MDHEN, CDR2 SYDVKM. This chain's CDR3 is CASLTMAGGLETQYF. In nucleotides, the CDR3 is TGTGCCAGCCTTACTATGGCGGGGGGGCTAGAGACCCAGTACTTC.

This clone is a singleton in its sample. J is TRBJ1-3 and V is TRBV4-1, with D maybe TRBD1 (5 bases). V lost 4 bases and J 0 bases, leaving 13 bases between the germline ends. Germline V gene sequence: CDR1 MGHRA, CDR2 YSYEKL. The length of the CDR3 is 16 residues. CDR3 bases: TGCGCCAGCAGCCGTACCGCAGGGAACTCTGGAAACACCATATATTTT. Translation gives CASSRTAGNSGNTIYF.

The chain is built from TRBV5-1 and TRBJ1-3; D gene unclear. Germline CDR1 SGHRS, CDR2 YFSETQ. V was clipped by 7 bases and J by 0 bases, with 8 bases between them. CDR3 length equals 13 residues. This CDR3 is CASAQTSGNTIYF. The CDR3 DNA sequence: TGCGCCAGCGCACAGACCTCTGGAAACACCATATATTTT.

The V call is TRBV12-5, the J call TRBJ1-6; 7 nucleotides agree with TRBD1. With 6 bases clipped from V and 7 bases from J, the junction kept 6 bases outside the gene matches. Germline loops: CDR1 LGHNT, CDR2 FRNRAP. The CDR3 covers 14 residues. As DNA, the CDR3 is TGTGCTAGTGGCCTGACAGGGAGGAATTCACCCCTCCACTTT. Amino acid sequence: CASGLTGRNSPLHF.

The chain carries TRBV28 and TRBJ1-1, with 9 bases aligning to TRBD1. Germline CDR1 reads MDHEN; CDR2 reads SYDVKM. The CDR3 has 16 amino acids. The ends lost 5 bases at V and 0 bases at J; junction bases unmatched: 7. In DNA, the CDR3 is TGTGCCAGCAGTCCAATGGGGACAGGGTTGAACACTGAAGCTTTCTTT. This codes for CASSPMGTGLNTEAFF.

V usage is TRBV24-1 and J usage is TRBJ2-3, with TRBD1 matching over 9 bases. This CDR3 has 15 amino acids. Trimming at V came to 5 bases and at J to 6 bases, leaving 8 bases not matched to a gene. Germline V CDR1 and CDR2: KGHDR, SFDVKD. CDR3 sequence: CATSAGTGSSDTQYF. The CDR3 coding sequence is TGTGCCACCAGTGCCGGGACAGGGAGTAGCGATACGCAGTATTTT.

V gene TRBV19 combines with J gene TRBJ2-1, with 11 bases that match TRBD2. With 4 bases clipped from V and 12 bases from J, the junction kept 14 bases outside the gene matches. CDR3 length: 16 amino acids. Looked up from germline, CDR1 is LNHDA and CDR2 is SQIVND (reference sequence). CDR3 residues: CASSTPEGLAATRQFF. In DNA, the CDR3 is TGTGCCAGTAGTACCCCGGAGGGACTAGCGGCCACTAGGCAGTTCTTC.

The chain joins TRBV6-1 to TRBJ1-1, with D possibly TRBD1 on 6 matching bases. The CDR3 loop spans 15 amino acids. In germline, CDR1 is MNHNS, CDR2 SASEGT. Trimming took off 3 bases at V and 5 bases at J, with 16 bases between the two ends. DNA of the CDR3: TGTGCCAGCAGTGACGTTTCAGGGGTGGGGACTGAAGCTTTCTTT. Translated, it gives CASSDVSGVGTEAFF.

The genes are TRBV7-9 and TRBJ2-1; D uncertain. The CDR3 has 17 amino acids. Germline V gene sequence: CDR1 SEHNR, CDR2 FQNEAQ (reference sequence). Trimming removed 3 bases at V and 7 bases at J, with 22 bases between. In nucleotides, the CDR3 is TGTGCCAGCAGCTTCGACGCAGCACACAGAATAGGTAATGAGCAGTTCTTC. This sequence encodes CASSFDAAHRIGNEQFF.

The rearrangement links TRBV29-1 to TRBJ2-2, with 7 nucleotides matching TRBD1. This CDR3 is 15 amino acids long. CDR1 is SQVTM and CDR2 is ANQGSEA in the germline V gene. V gave up 5 bases and J gave up 8 bases; unmatched junction bases: 14. The CDR3 bases are TGCAGCGTTAGTCGGGACAGTGGGGCCCTGGGGGAGCTGTTTTTT. This codes for CSVSRDSGALGELFF.

This clone was detected only once. The chain couples TRBV14 to TRBJ2-2; 10 nucleotides match TRBD1. The germline V gene has CDR1 SGHDN and CDR2 FVKESK. The CDR3 has 16 residues. V shed 5 bases, J shed 1 base, and the junction held 4 bases outside the gene matches. The CDR3: CASSSRTGGNTGELFF. In DNA form, the CDR3 reads TGTGCCAGCAGCTCCCGGACAGGGGGGAACACCGGGGAGCTGTTTTTT. Combining the CDR3 with reference TRBV14 and TRBJ2-2 gives the whole variable domain EAGVTQFPSHSVIEKGQTVTLRCDPISGHDNLYWYRRVMGKEIKFLLHFVKESKQDESGMPNNRFLAERTGGTYSTLKVQPAELEDSGVYFCASSSRTGGNTGELFFGEGSRLTVL.